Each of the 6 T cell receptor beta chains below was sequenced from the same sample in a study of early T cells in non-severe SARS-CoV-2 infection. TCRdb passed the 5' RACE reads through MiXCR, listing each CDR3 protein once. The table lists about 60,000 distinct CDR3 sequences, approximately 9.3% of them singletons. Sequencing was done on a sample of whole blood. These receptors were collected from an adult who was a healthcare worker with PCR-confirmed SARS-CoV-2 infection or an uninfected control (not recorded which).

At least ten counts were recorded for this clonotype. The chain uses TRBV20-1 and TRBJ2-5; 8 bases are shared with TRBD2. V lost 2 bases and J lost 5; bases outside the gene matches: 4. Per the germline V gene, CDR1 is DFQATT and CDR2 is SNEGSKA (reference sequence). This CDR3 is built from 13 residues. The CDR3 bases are TGCAGTGCTAGAATTAGCGGGACGGAGACCCAGTACTTC. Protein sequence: CSARISGTETQYF.

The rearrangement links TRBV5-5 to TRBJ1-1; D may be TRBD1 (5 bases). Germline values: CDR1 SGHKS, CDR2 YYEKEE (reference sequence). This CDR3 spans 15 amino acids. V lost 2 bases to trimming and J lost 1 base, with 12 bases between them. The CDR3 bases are TGTGCCAGCAGCTTCCAGGGTCGTAGGAACACTGAAGCTTTCTTT. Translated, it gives CASSFQGRRNTEAFF.

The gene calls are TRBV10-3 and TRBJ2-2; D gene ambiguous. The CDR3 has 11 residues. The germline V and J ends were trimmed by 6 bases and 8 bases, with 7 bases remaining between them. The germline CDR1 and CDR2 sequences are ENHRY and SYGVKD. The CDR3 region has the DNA TGTGCCATCAGGGCTCAAGGGGAGCTGTTTTTT. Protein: CAIRAQGELFF.

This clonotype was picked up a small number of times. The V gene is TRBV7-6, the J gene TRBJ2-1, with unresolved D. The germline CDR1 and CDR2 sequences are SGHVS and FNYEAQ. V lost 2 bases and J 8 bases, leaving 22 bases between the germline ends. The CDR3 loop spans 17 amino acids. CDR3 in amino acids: CASSLRFRQDLEDEQFF. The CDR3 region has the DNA TGTGCCAGCAGCTTACGGTTTCGGCAGGATCTAGAAGATGAGCAGTTCTTC.

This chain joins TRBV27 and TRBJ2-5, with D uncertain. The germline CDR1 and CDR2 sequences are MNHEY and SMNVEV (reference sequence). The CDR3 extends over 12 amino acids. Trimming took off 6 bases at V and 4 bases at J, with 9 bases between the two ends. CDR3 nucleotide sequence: TGTGCCAGCAGGCGGCCGGGAGAGACCCAGTACTTC. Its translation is CASRRPGETQYF.

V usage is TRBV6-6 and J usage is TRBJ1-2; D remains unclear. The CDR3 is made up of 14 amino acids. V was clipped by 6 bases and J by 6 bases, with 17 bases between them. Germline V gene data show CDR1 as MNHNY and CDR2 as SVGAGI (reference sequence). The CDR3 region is CASSIDNGANGYTF. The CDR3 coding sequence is TGTGCCAGCAGCATTGACAACGGTGCGAATGGCTACACCTTC.